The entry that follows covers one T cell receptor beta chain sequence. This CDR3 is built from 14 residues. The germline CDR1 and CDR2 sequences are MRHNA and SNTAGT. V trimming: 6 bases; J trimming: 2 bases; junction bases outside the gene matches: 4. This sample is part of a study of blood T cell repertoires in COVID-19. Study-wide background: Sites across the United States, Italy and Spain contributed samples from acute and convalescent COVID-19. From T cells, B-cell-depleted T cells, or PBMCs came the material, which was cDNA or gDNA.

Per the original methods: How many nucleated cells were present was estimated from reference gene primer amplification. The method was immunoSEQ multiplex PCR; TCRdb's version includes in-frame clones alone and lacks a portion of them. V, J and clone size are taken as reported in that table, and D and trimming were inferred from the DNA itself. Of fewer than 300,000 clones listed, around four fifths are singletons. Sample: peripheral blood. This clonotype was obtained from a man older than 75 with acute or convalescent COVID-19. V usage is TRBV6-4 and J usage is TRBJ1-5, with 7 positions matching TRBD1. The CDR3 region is CASSPTGGNQPQHF. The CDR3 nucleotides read TGTGCCAGCAGCCCTACAGGGGGCAATCAGCCCCAGCATTTT.